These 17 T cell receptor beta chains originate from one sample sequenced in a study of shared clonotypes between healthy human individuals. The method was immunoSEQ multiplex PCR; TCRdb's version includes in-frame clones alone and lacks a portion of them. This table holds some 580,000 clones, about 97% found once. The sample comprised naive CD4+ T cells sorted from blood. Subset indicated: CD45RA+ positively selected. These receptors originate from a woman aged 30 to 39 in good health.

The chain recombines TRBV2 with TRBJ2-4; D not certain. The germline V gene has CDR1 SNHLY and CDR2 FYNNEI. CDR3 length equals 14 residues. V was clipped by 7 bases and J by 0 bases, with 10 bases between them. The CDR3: CASKAEIAKNIQYF. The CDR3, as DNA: TGTGCCAGCAAGGCGGAAATAGCCAAAAACATTCAGTACTTC.

As DNA, the CDR3 is TGTGCCAGCAGCTTGGCGGTAGCCACCGGGGAGCTGTTTTTT. Protein sequence: CASSLAVATGELFF. V is TRBV5-6 and J is TRBJ2-2, with D unclear. Trimming stripped 0 bases from V and 4 bases from J, with 7 bases between. The CDR3 loop spans 14 amino acids. Germline V gene lookup returns CDR1 SGHDT and CDR2 YYEEEE.

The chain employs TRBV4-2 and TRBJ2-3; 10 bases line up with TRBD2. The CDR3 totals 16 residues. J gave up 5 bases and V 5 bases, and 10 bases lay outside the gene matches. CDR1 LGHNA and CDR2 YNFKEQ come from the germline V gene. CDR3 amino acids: CASSFRTSGKIDTQYF. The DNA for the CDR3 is TGTGCCAGCAGCTTCAGGACTAGCGGAAAGATAGATACGCAGTATTTT.

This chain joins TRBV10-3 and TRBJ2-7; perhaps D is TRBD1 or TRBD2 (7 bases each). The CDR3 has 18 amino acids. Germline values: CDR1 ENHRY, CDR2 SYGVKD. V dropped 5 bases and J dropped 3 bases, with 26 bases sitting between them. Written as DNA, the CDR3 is TGTGCCATCAGTTCAGGGGGGGCGGCTAGCCGTTCCTTCTACGAGCAGTACTTC. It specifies CAISSGGAASRSFYEQYF.

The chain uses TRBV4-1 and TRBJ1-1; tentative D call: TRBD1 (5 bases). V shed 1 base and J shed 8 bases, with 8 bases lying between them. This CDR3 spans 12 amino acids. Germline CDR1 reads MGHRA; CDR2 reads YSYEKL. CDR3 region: CASSQAWGEAFF. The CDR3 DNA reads TGCGCCAGCAGCCAAGCCTGGGGGGAAGCTTTCTTT.

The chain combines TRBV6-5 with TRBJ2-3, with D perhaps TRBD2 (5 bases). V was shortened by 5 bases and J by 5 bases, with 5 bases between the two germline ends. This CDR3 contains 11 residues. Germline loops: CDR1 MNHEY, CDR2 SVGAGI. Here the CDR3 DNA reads TGTGCCAGCAGTCGGGGAGATACGCAGTATTTT. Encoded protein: CASSRGDTQYF.

The CDR3 protein is CASSTGHPNTEAFF. Here the CDR3 DNA reads TGTGCCAGCAGTACGGGACACCCGAACACTGAAGCTTTCTTT. This chain joins TRBV28 and TRBJ1-1; TRBD1 is a possible D gene (6 bases). With 5 bases removed from V and 1 base from J, the gap between germline ends came to 11 bases. Germline lookup yields CDR1 MDHEN and CDR2 SYDVKM. There are 14 residues in the CDR3.

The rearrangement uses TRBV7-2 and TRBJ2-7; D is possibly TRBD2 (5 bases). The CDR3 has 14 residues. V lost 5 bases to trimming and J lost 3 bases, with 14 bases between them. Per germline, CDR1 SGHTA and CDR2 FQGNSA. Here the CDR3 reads CASSPAGSLYEQYF. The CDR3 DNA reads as TGTGCCAGCAGCCCTGCGGGCTCCCTCTACGAGCAGTACTTC.

The CDR3 sequence: CAWSRTVTQETQYF. In DNA, the CDR3 is TGTGCCTGGAGTAGGACAGTCACCCAAGAGACCCAGTACTTC. The chain recombines TRBV30 with TRBJ2-5; tentatively, D is TRBD1 (6 bases). Trimming took off 2 bases at V and 1 base at J, with 11 bases between the two ends. The CDR3 contains 14 residues. Germline V gene sequence: CDR1 GTSNPN, CDR2 SVGIG (reference sequence). Full variable domain (remainder filled in from reference TRBV30 and TRBJ2-5): SQTIHQWPATLVQPVGSPLSLECTVEGTSNPNLYWYRQAAGRGLQLLFYSVGIGQISSEVPQNLSASRPQDRQFILSSKKLLLSDSGFYLCAWSRTVTQETQYFGPGTRLLVL.

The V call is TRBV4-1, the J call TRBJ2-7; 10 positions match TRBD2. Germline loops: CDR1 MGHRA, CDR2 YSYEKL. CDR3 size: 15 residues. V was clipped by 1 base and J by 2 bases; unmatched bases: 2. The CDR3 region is CASSQGTSGAYEQYF. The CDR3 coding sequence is TGCGCCAGCAGCCAAGGGACTAGCGGCGCCTACGAGCAGTACTTC.

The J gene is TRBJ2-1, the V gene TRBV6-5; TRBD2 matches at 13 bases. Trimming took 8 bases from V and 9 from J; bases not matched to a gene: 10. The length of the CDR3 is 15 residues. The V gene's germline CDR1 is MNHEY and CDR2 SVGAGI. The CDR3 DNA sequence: TGTGCCAGCTGCTCAGGACTAGCGGGAGCGGGTGAGCAGTTCTTC. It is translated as CASCSGLAGAGEQFF.

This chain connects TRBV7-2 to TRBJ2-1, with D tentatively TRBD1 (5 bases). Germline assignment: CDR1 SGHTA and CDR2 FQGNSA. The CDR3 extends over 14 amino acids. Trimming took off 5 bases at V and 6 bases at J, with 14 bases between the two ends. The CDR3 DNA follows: TGTGCCAGCAGCCAAGGAACGCAGGGCAATGAGCAGTTCTTC. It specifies CASSQGTQGNEQFF.

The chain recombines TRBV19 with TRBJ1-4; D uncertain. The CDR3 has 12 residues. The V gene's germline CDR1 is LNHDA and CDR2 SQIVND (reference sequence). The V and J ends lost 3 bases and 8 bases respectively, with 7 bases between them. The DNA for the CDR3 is TGTGCCAGTAGTATCCCCGCCGAAAAACTGTTTTTT. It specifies CASSIPAEKLFF.

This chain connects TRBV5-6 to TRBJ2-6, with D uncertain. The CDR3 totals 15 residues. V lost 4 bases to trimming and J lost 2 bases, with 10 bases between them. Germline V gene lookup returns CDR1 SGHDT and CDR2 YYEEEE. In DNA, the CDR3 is TGTGCCAGCAGCCCCCCTTTTGCTGGGGCCAACGTCCTGACTTTC. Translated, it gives CASSPPFAGANVLTF.

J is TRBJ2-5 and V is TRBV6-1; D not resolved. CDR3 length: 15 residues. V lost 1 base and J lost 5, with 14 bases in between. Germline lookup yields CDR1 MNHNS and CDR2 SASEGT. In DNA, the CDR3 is TGTGCCAGCAGTGAAGGACTCCTCCCCGGGGAGACCCAGTACTTC. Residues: CASSEGLLPGETQYF.

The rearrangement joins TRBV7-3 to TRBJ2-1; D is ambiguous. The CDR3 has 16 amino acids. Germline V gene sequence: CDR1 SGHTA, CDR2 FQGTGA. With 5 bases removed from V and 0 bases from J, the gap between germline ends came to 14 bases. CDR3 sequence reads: CASSGTLRSSYNEQFF. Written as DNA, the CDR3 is TGTGCCAGCAGCGGTACTCTGAGAAGCTCCTACAATGAGCAGTTCTTC.

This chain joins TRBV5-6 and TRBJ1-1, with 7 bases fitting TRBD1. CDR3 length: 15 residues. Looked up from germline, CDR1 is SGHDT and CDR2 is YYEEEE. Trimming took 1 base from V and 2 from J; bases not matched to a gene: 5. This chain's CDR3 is CASSLFDRDNTEAFF. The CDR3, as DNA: TGTGCCAGCAGCTTGTTTGACAGGGATAACACTGAAGCTTTCTTT.